Below, 20 T cell receptor beta chains from the same sample are listed, as sequenced in a study of blood T cell repertoires in COVID-19. The assay was immunoSEQ multiplex PCR, and TCRdb's table has in-frame clones only and misses some. The profile covers 200,000 to 250,000 clones, with 65% to 90% appearing a single time and about 8.9% taken by the ten largest. The sample was PBMCs or T cells enriched from blood (not recorded which). Receptors originate from a woman in her forties or fifties with acute COVID-19.

The chain couples TRBV4-1 to TRBJ2-3, with 9 nucleotides matching TRBD2. The length of the CDR3 is 16 residues. Trimming removed 3 bases from V and 6 bases from J; junction bases left unmatched: 10. Germline CDR1 is MGHRA and CDR2 is YSYEKL. CDR3: CASSQVQAGGQDTQYF. In DNA form, the CDR3 reads TGCGCCAGCAGCCAGGTTCAAGCGGGAGGCCAGGATACGCAGTATTTT.

The chain carries TRBV7-9 and TRBJ2-2, with D uncertain. Trimming removed 5 bases at V and 4 bases at J, with 11 bases between. The germline gives CDR1 SEHNR, CDR2 FQNEAQ (reference sequence). The CDR3 sequence is 14 residues long. The CDR3 reads CASSPSAVTGELFF. CDR3 sequence (DNA): TGTGCCAGCAGCCCATCGGCGGTCACCGGGGAGCTGTTTTTT.

V usage is TRBV15 and J usage is TRBJ2-1, with TRBD2 matching 13 bases. The CDR3 totals 16 residues. CDR1 LNHNV and CDR2 YYDKDF come from the germline V gene (reference sequence). V gave up 1 base and J gave up 5 bases; unmatched junction bases: 2. DNA of the CDR3: TGTGCCACCAGCAGAGGGGGACTAGCGGGACACAATGAGCAGTTCTTC. It translates to CATSRGGLAGHNEQFF. Variable domain in full (rest from reference TRBV15 and TRBJ2-1): DAMVIQNPRYQVTQFGKPVTLSCSQTLNHNVMYWYQQKSSQAPKLLFHYYDKDFNNEADTPDNFQSRRPNTSFCFLDIRSPGLGDTAMYLCATSRGGLAGHNEQFFGPGTRLTVL.

This chain uses TRBV7-8 with TRBJ1-3; D ambiguous. The length of the CDR3 is 16 residues. V lost 0 bases to trimming and J lost 1 base, with 10 bases between them. In germline, CDR1 is SGHVS, CDR2 FQNEAQ. As DNA, the CDR3 is TGTGCCAGCAGCTTAGCGCCCACGCTATCTGGAAACACCATATATTTT. Residues: CASSLAPTLSGNTIYF.

This chain joins TRBV18 and TRBJ1-3; D gene unclear. V lost 6 bases and J lost 0, with 12 bases in between. Germline CDR1 reads KGHSH; CDR2 reads LQKENI. The CDR3 is 15 residues long. The chain's CDR3 is CASSRKLDSGNTIYF. CDR3 coding DNA: TGTGCCAGCTCCCGCAAACTCGACTCTGGAAACACCATATATTTT.

The chain couples TRBV6-2 or TRBV6-3 to TRBJ1-2; D gene unclear. Per the germline V gene, CDR1 is MNHEY and CDR2 is SVGEGT. The CDR3 sequence is 14 residues long. Trimming left V 0 bases short and J 4 bases short, with 9 bases between. The CDR3 DNA is TGTGCCAGCAGTTACTCGAGAGGCGTCTATGGCTACACCTTC. Translated, it gives CASSYSRGVYGYTF.

This clone was seen a single time. The chain combines TRBV4-3 with TRBJ1-2, with 7 bases lining up with TRBD1. Trimming at V came to 3 bases and at J to 3 bases, leaving 13 bases not matched to a gene. The length of the CDR3 is 17 residues. CDR1 LGHNA and CDR2 YSLEER come from the germline V gene. CDR3 DNA: TGCGCCAGCAGCCAGAGACCGACAGGGACGCTAGACTATGGCTACACCTTC. Protein product: CASSQRPTGTLDYGYTF.

The J gene is TRBJ2-3, the V gene TRBV28; the D is unclear. CDR1 MDHEN and CDR2 SYDVKM come from the germline V gene. CDR3 length: 10 amino acids. Deletions cut 3 bases from V and 11 bases from J, with 6 bases between. The DNA of the CDR3 is TGTGCCAGCAGTTTTGGGCGGCAGTATTTT. This encodes CASSFGRQYF.

V and J are TRBV30 and TRBJ2-7; D gene uncertain. V lost 2 bases and J lost 1, with 6 bases in between. CDR1 is GTSNPN and CDR2 is SVGIG in the germline V gene (reference sequence). This CDR3 contains 12 residues. CDR3 DNA sequence: TGTGCCTGGAGTTACTTATCCTACGAGCAGTACTTC. It yields the protein CAWSYLSYEQYF.

The chain's CDR3 is CASSWGGRGQGQPQHF. In DNA form, the CDR3 reads TGTGCCAGCAGCTGGGGTGGCAGGGGGCAAGGCCAGCCCCAGCATTTT. The chain is built from TRBV5-6 and TRBJ1-5; 8 nucleotides line up with TRBD1. V was clipped by 3 bases and J by 7 bases; unmatched bases: 12. Germline CDR1 is SGHDT and CDR2 is YYEEEE. The length of the CDR3 is 16 residues. The full variable domain, its missing parts supplied by reference TRBV5-6 and TRBJ1-5, is DAGVTQSPTHLIKTRGQQVTLRCSPKSGHDTVSWYQQALGQGPQFIFQYYEEEERQRGNFPDRFSGHQFPNYSSELNVNALLLGDSALYLCASSWGGRGQGQPQHFGDGTRLSIL.

This chain joins TRBV29-1 and TRBJ2-7; 7 bases fit TRBD1. CDR3 length: 12 residues. V was pared by 4 bases and J by 6 bases, with 6 bases of the junction left unmatched. Germline V gene data show CDR1 as SQVTM and CDR2 as ANQGSEA. The CDR3 region is CSVGQGVSEQYF. DNA for the CDR3: TGCAGCGTTGGGCAGGGGGTCTCCGAGCAGTACTTC.

The rearrangement uses TRBV5-8 and TRBJ2-1; tentatively, D is TRBD1 (5 bases). Germline loops: CDR1 SGHTS, CDR2 YDEGEE. V lost 4 bases, J lost 6 bases, and 20 bases lay in between. CDR3 size: 16 residues. The DNA for the CDR3 is TGTGCCAGCAGCCCGGATGCCACCTCACAGGTCAATGAGCAGTTCTTC. Translated, it gives CASSPDATSQVNEQFF.

The genes are TRBV18 and TRBJ2-1; TRBD2 agrees at 13 bases. Germline CDR1 reads KGHSH; CDR2 reads LQKENI. The CDR3 sequence is 18 residues long. Trimming at V came to 3 bases and at J to 1 base, leaving 6 bases not matched to a gene. The DNA for the CDR3 is TGTGCCAGCTCACCCAGACTAGCGGGAGGTGGTTCCTACAATGAGCAGTTCTTC. Translation gives CASSPRLAGGGSYNEQFF.

The V call is TRBV5-1, the J call TRBJ2-7; D gene uncertain. The CDR3 contains 13 residues. Trimming cost V 2 bases and J 3 bases, with 9 bases left between them. Germline CDR1 is SGHRS and CDR2 is YFSETQ. The CDR3 protein is CASSFYSFYEQYF. The CDR3 nucleotides are TGCGCCAGCAGCTTCTACTCCTTCTACGAGCAGTACTTC.

This sequence joins TRBV7-2 and TRBJ2-5; D may be TRBD1 (5 bases). V dropped 5 bases and J dropped 5 bases, with 18 bases sitting between them. Looked up from germline, CDR1 is SGHTA and CDR2 is FQGNSA. This CDR3 has 15 amino acids. The CDR3 region has the DNA TGTGCCAGCAGCACCGGACCGCTGGGGCGGGAGACCCAGTACTTC. It is translated as CASSTGPLGRETQYF.

This chain joins TRBV12-3 or TRBV12-4 and TRBJ2-7; tentatively, D is TRBD1 (6 bases). CDR3 length equals 12 residues. With 2 bases removed from V and 10 bases from J, the gap between germline ends came to 12 bases. The DNA for the CDR3 is TGTGCCAGCAGTTTAATGACAGGCCACCAGTACTTC. Translated: CASSLMTGHQYF.

This chain joins TRBV30 and TRBJ1-1, with a possible D match to TRBD1 (6 bases). This CDR3 spans 15 amino acids. Trimming removed 4 bases at V and 4 bases at J, with 19 bases between. Germline assignment: CDR1 GTSNPN and CDR2 SVGIG (reference sequence). CDR3 in amino acids: CAWTKLQGMCTEAFF. Here the CDR3 DNA reads TGTGCCTGGACCAAACTACAGGGTATGTGCACTGAAGCTTTCTTT.

J is TRBJ2-7 and V is TRBV12-3 or TRBV12-4; 9 bases are shared with TRBD1. V was clipped by 5 bases and J by 8 bases; unmatched bases: 4. This CDR3 comprises 12 residues. The CDR3 loop is CASSIGTGKQYF. Here the CDR3 DNA reads TGTGCCAGCAGTATAGGGACAGGGAAGCAGTACTTC.

V is TRBV9 and J is TRBJ2-5; 12 bases are a match to TRBD2. The germline V gene encodes CDR1 SGDLS and CDR2 YYNGEE. The CDR3 is 18 amino acids. Trimming took 0 bases from V and 2 from J; bases not matched to a gene: 8. Here the CDR3 reads CASSVARGLAGQQETQYF. The DNA for the CDR3 is TGTGCCAGCAGCGTAGCTCGTGGACTAGCGGGGCAACAAGAGACCCAGTACTTC.

This chain uses TRBV2 with TRBJ2-1; possibly TRBD1 for D (5 bases). Per the germline V gene, CDR1 is SNHLY and CDR2 is FYNNEI. CDR3 size: 14 residues. With 3 bases removed from V and 5 bases from J, the gap between germline ends came to 11 bases. CDR3 protein: CASSDRQGNNEQFF. The CDR3 DNA reads TGTGCCAGCAGTGATAGGCAGGGTAACAATGAGCAGTTCTTC.